Below, 26 T cell receptor beta chains from the same sample are listed, as sequenced in a study of T cell responses to AZD1222 COVID-19 vaccine. TCRdb keeps only in-frame clones here, not all; method: immunoSEQ multiplex PCR. The table shows around 100,000 clones, with 88% occurring only once. The sample consisted of peripheral blood, taken on day 0 of AZD1222 vaccination. These receptors were obtained from an adult in good health.

Only one count was recorded for this clone. Other DNA sequences of this sample code for an identical CDR3. The rearrangement joins TRBV18 to TRBJ2-7; D is ambiguous. Germline V gives CDR1 KGHSH, CDR2 LQKENI. The CDR3 has 12 residues. The V gene lost 2 bases and the J gene lost 3 bases, with 5 bases spanning the gap. CDR3 protein: CASSPEGYEQYF. CDR3 nucleotide sequence: TGTGCCAGCTCACCAGAAGGCTACGAGCAGTACTTC.

The chain combines TRBV10-3 with TRBJ1-1; D unresolved. Between the trimmed V and J ends, which lost 6 bases and 0 bases, there was a span of 11 bases. Germline-derived CDR1 and CDR2 are ENHRY and SYGVKD. This CDR3 is built from 14 residues. The CDR3 bases are TGTGCCATCAGAACAGAGCAACTGAACACTGAAGCTTTCTTT. Amino acids: CAIRTEQLNTEAFF.

The rearrangement links TRBV14 to TRBJ2-2, with 7 bases fitting TRBD1. Unmatched junction bases numbered 3, after V lost 4 bases and J lost 4 bases. Looked up from germline, CDR1 is SGHDN and CDR2 is FVKESK. The CDR3 loop spans 14 amino acids. The CDR3 reads CASSPRTGTGELFF. For the CDR3, the DNA is TGTGCCAGCAGCCCAAGGACAGGCACCGGGGAGCTGTTTTTT.

The chain carries TRBV3-1 (or the pseudogene TRBV3-2) and TRBJ1-2; 7 nucleotides match TRBD1. Unmatched junction bases numbered 5, after V lost 4 bases and J lost 6 bases. This CDR3 is 13 amino acids long. CDR1 is LGHDT, CDR2 YNNKEL, per germline (reference sequence). CDR3 DNA: TGTGCCAGCAGCCGCGGACAGGTAGATGGCTACACCTTC. Amino acids: CASSRGQVDGYTF.

The chain couples TRBV7-6 to TRBJ1-4, with D perhaps TRBD1 (5 bases). This CDR3 region has 16 residues. V was clipped by 3 bases and J by 5 bases, with 16 bases between them. Germline-derived CDR1 and CDR2 are SGHVS and FNYEAQ. The DNA for the CDR3 is TGTGCCAGCAGCTTTAGAAACCGGGACCGCAATGAAAAACTGTTTTTT. This encodes CASSFRNRDRNEKLFF.

The chain has TRBV7-8 and TRBJ1-2; weak D call: TRBD1 (6 bases). The V gene's germline CDR1 is SGHVS and CDR2 FQNEAQ. The CDR3 is 13 amino acids. V lost 4 bases, J lost 4 bases, and 10 bases lay in between. This chain's CDR3 is CASSSQGFYGYTF. The CDR3 nucleotides are TGTGCCAGCAGCTCTCAGGGGTTCTATGGCTACACCTTC.

The gene calls are TRBV9 and TRBJ1-6; 8 positions agree with TRBD1. CDR3 size: 15 residues. With V trimmed by 4 bases and J by 7 bases, 7 bases remained unmatched. Germline loops: CDR1 SGDLS, CDR2 YYNGEE. The CDR3 nucleotides read TGTGCCAGCAGCTCCCGGACAGGGATGAATTCACCCCTCCACTTT. This sequence encodes CASSSRTGMNSPLHF.

V gene TRBV7-6 combines with J gene TRBJ1-4; 12 bases line up with TRBD1. Trimming removed 4 bases from V and 8 bases from J; junction bases left unmatched: 5. From germline, CDR1 is SGHVS and CDR2 FNYEAQ. The CDR3 has 15 amino acids. As DNA, the CDR3 is TGTGCCAGCAGCTCCGGGACAGGGGGCGGCGAAAAACTGTTTTTT. This encodes CASSSGTGGGEKLFF.

This clone appeared a single time. This chain links TRBV7-2 with TRBJ2-3; D is perhaps TRBD1 (5 bases). In germline, CDR1 is SGHTA, CDR2 FQGNSA. This CDR3 region has 14 residues. V shed 5 bases and J shed 2 bases, with 11 bases lying between them. For the CDR3, the DNA is TGTGCCAGCAGCCTGGACACATACACAGATACGCAGTATTTT. This sequence encodes CASSLDTYTDTQYF. The full variable domain, with the rest looked up from reference TRBV7-2 and TRBJ2-3, is GAGVSQSPSNKVTEKGKDVELRCDPISGHTALYWYRQSLGQGLEFLIYFQGNSAPDKSGLPSDRFSAERTGGSVSTLTIQRTQQEDSAVYLCASSLDTYTDTQYFGPGTRLTVL.

The rearrangement uses TRBV20-1 and TRBJ1-1; D is possibly TRBD1 (5 bases). Germline V CDR1 and CDR2: DFQATT, SNEGSKA (reference sequence). The CDR3 has 11 residues. V gave up 3 bases and J gave up 8 bases, with 10 bases separating them. CDR3 protein: CSAREDSEAFF. For the CDR3, the DNA is TGCAGTGCTAGGGAAGACAGCGAAGCTTTCTTT.

V gene TRBV3-1 (or the pseudogene TRBV3-2) combines with J gene TRBJ2-7, with D unresolved. CDR3 length: 15 amino acids. Trimming took off 2 bases at V and 0 bases at J, with 11 bases between the two ends. Germline V CDR1 and CDR2: LGHDT, YNNKEL (reference sequence). The CDR3 nucleotides are TGTGCCAGCAGCCAAAAGCCAGATCTCTCCTACGAGCAGTACTTC. Amino acid sequence: CASSQKPDLSYEQYF.

This chain joins TRBV19 and TRBJ2-2; D might be TRBD1 or TRBD2, each matching 5 bases. Trimming shortened V by 1 base and J by 1 base, and 10 bases separated the two germline ends. The CDR3 is 16 amino acids. Germline V gene sequence: CDR1 LNHDA, CDR2 SQIVND (reference sequence). CDR3 loop: CASSIAGTVNTGELFF. In DNA, the CDR3 is TGTGCCAGTAGTATAGCCGGGACGGTGAACACCGGGGAGCTGTTTTTT.

In nucleotides, the CDR3 is TGTGCCAGCAGTCCCATAGGGAAGCACGGGACTAGGATAGGCACAGATACGCAGTATTTT. Translation gives CASSPIGKHGTRIGTDTQYF. The V and J genes are TRBV6-4 and TRBJ2-3; 8 bases match TRBD2. The trim removed 5 bases at V and 1 base at J, leaving 20 bases unmatched. CDR1 and CDR2 (germline): MRHNA, SNTAGT. The CDR3 spans 20 residues.

The gene calls are TRBV9 and TRBJ2-1; D gene uncertain. The V end lost 0 bases, the J end lost 4 bases, and 11 bases lay between the germline ends. CDR3 length equals 15 residues. Germline loops: CDR1 SGDLS, CDR2 YYNGEE. The CDR3 bases are TGTGCCAGCAGCGTAGCCGCGACTCTTTACAATGAGCAGTTCTTC. Its translation: CASSVAATLYNEQFF.

The V call is TRBV7-2, the J call TRBJ2-7, with D uncertain. V was pared by 2 bases and J by 7 bases, with 15 bases between. Germline V gene data show CDR1 as SGHTA and CDR2 as FQGNSA. This CDR3 is 14 amino acids long. The CDR3 spells CASSLRGVREEQYF. For the CDR3, the DNA is TGTGCCAGCAGCTTACGTGGAGTGCGAGAAGAGCAGTACTTC.

This clone was observed a few times. V gene TRBV7-2 combines with J gene TRBJ2-7; 8 bases agree with TRBD1. From germline, CDR1 is SGHTA and CDR2 FQGNSA. After removal of 3 bases from V and 1 base from J, the junction contained 5 bases not matched to a gene. This CDR3 has 15 residues. This CDR3 is CASSFTGTGSYEQYF. The CDR3, as DNA: TGTGCCAGCAGCTTTACTGGGACAGGATCCTACGAGCAGTACTTC.

V is TRBV12-3 or TRBV12-4 and J is TRBJ2-2; no definite D call. This CDR3 contains 13 residues. The V gene lost 8 bases and the J gene lost 6 bases, with 13 bases spanning the gap. CDR3 sequence reads: CASCLGRPGELFF. CDR3 DNA: TGTGCCAGCTGCCTTGGGCGTCCCGGGGAGCTGTTTTTT.

V and J are TRBV5-1 and TRBJ2-3; the D gene is possibly TRBD2 (5 bases). CDR1 is SGHRS, CDR2 YFSETQ, per germline. V was shortened by 4 bases and J by 2 bases, with 14 bases between the two germline ends. The CDR3 is 15 amino acids. The CDR3 loop reads CASSRGNPFTDTQYF. The DNA for the CDR3 is TGCGCCAGCAGCCGAGGGAACCCCTTCACAGATACGCAGTATTTT.

V is TRBV10-3 and J is TRBJ2-3; 10 positions agree with TRBD2. This CDR3 is built from 19 residues. J was trimmed by 3 bases and V by 3 bases; bases with no gene match: 15. Germline loops: CDR1 ENHRY, CDR2 SYGVKD. CDR3 amino acids: CAISEESSGRGTVTDTQYF. CDR3 in DNA: TGTGCCATCAGTGAAGAGTCTAGCGGGAGAGGAACCGTTACAGATACGCAGTATTTT.

CDR3 amino acids: CASSMGDLPYGYTF. CDR3 sequence (DNA): TGTGCCAGTAGTATGGGGGACCTACCCTATGGCTACACCTTC. The rearrangement links TRBV19 to TRBJ1-2, with a possible D match to TRBD1 (5 bases). Germline V gene lookup returns CDR1 LNHDA and CDR2 SQIVND (reference sequence). The CDR3 spans 14 residues. Trimming shortened V by 3 bases and J by 4 bases, and 12 bases separated the two germline ends.

This chain uses TRBV7-6 with TRBJ2-7, with D possibly TRBD2 on 6 matching bases. The CDR3 consists of 14 residues. Trimming took 5 bases from V and 7 from J, leaving 18 bases between them. CDR1 is SGHVS, CDR2 FNYEAQ, per germline. CDR3 amino acids: CASSLGGGGAEQYF. Here the CDR3 DNA reads TGTGCCAGCAGCCTCGGGGGTGGGGGTGCTGAGCAGTACTTC.

This chain uses TRBV6-5 with TRBJ2-5; tentatively, D is TRBD2 (5 bases). V lost 4 bases to trimming and J lost 3 bases, with 9 bases between them. The CDR3 has 13 residues. Per the germline V gene, CDR1 is MNHEY and CDR2 is SVGAGI. Here the CDR3 DNA reads TGTGCCAGCAGTTTAGCGTGGGAAGAGACCCAGTACTTC. This encodes CASSLAWEETQYF.

The CDR3 here is CASSQDSLAPYEQYF. The CDR3 DNA reads as TGCGCCAGCAGCCAAGATTCCCTCGCACCCTACGAGCAGTACTTC. The chain joins TRBV4-3 to TRBJ2-7; D gene unclear. The CDR3 has 15 amino acids. V lost 0 bases to trimming and J lost 2 bases, with 11 bases between them. Germline CDR1 reads LGHNA; CDR2 reads YSLEER.

The chain employs TRBV29-1 and TRBJ2-1, with TRBD1 matching 12 bases. Looked up from germline, CDR1 is SQVTM and CDR2 is ANQGSEA. The J segment lost 9 bases and the V segment lost 6 bases, leaving 3 bases of the junction unmatched. The CDR3 runs to 12 residues. The CDR3 coding sequence is TGCAGCGTGGGACAGGGGGCCAGTGAGCAGTTCTTC. This encodes CSVGQGASEQFF.

The V call is TRBV27, the J call TRBJ1-1; D gene uncertain. Germline V gene lookup returns CDR1 MNHEY and CDR2 SMNVEV (reference sequence). The V and J ends lost 10 bases and 11 bases respectively, with 17 bases between them. This CDR3 region has 11 residues. The CDR3 region has the DNA TGTGCCACCTCCGAGGGCCGCCTGGCTTTCTTT. This sequence encodes CATSEGRLAFF.

J is TRBJ2-2 and V is TRBV5-1; possible D gene TRBD1, 6 bases. V lost 2 bases and J 5 bases, leaving 16 bases between the germline ends. Germline-derived CDR1 and CDR2 are SGHRS and YFSETQ. The CDR3 has 16 residues. The CDR3 bases are TGCGCCAGCAGCTTCCGCCAGACAGGCTTAACCGGGGAGCTGTTTTTT. Its protein product is CASSFRQTGLTGELFF.